This TCR beta chain was obtained from a study of regulatory T cells in long-lasting Graves disease. Study-wide results and limits: Favored usage of TRBV28, TRBJ1-2 and TRBJ2-5 was recorded in persistent disease.

In germline, CDR1 is KGHDR, CDR2 SFDVKD. V dropped 11 bases and J dropped 1; count of bases not matched to a gene: 1. There are 12 residues in the CDR3. Libraries of TCR beta came from iRepertoire HTBI primers plus Arm-PCR of CDR3 regions. In the authors' workflow: Among the samples, around 61 TRBV and 12 to 15 TRBJ segments were identified. In TCRdb, the multiplex PCR reads were re-called with MiXCR into one record per CDR3 protein. TCRdb, not the original authors, processed these V and J calls. The sample consists of approximately 270,000 distinct CDR3 sequences, under 20% of them appearing once. The time point denotes: newly diagnosed GD, antithyroid drugs for less than 3 months. PBMC RNA was the source of the TCR library. This clonotype has at least ten counts. The antigen is not known. This sample also belongs to another study, concerning T cells in Graves' hyperthyroidism and ophthalmopathy. Per that study: By a 13 V-J model, ophthalmopathy was set apart from stable hyperthyroidism. Ophthalmopathy prediction by the model preceded onset by a median about 6 months.

Material: peripheral blood mononuclear cells (PBMCs), obtained at new diagnosis, from a patient treated with antithyroid drugs. The V and J genes are TRBV24-1 and TRBJ1-5, with 7 nucleotides matching TRBD1. The receptor comes from a woman aged 30 to 39 with Graves disease. CDR3 nucleotide sequence: TGTGCCATACAGGGGAGCAATCAGCCCCAGCATTTT. Encoded protein: CAIQGSNQPQHF.